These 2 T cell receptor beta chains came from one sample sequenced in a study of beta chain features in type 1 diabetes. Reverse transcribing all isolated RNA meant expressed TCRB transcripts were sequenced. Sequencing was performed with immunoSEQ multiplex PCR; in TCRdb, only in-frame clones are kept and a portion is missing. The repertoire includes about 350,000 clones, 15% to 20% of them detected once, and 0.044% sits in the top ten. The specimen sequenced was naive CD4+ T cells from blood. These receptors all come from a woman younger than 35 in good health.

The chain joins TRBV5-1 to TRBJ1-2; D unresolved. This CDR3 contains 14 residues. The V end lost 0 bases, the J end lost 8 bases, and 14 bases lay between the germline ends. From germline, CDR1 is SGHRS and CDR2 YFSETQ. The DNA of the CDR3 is TGCGCCAGCAGCTTGGATGTCGCAGACTCAGGCTACACCTTC. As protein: CASSLDVADSGYTF.

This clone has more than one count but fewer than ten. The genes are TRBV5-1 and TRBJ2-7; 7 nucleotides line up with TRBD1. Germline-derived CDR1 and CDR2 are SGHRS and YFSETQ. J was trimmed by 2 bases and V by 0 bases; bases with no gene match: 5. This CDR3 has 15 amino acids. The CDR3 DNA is TGCGCCAGCAGCTTGGAGGACAGGCCTCCCTACGAGCAGTACTTC. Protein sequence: CASSLEDRPPYEQYF.